A single sample is the source of the 19 T cell receptor beta chains below, sequenced in a study of OX40 agonist ivuxolimab in advanced cancers. Libraries were built with the immunoSEQ multiplex PCR assay. This is the immuneACCESS table as TCRdb keeps it, with only in-frame sequences that have V and J called. A part of the clones is gone; compared with another copy, unresolved V genes explain less than half, and the rest is unexplained. The sample records approximately 87,000 clones, roughly 90% of which are singletons. Under 4% of the sample comes from the top ten. Sequencing used CD4+ or CD8+ T cells sorted from blood, obtained in a trial of the OX40 agonist ivuxolimab. The receptor set was obtained from an adult with an advanced solid tumor such as melanoma, head and neck, liver or kidney cancer.

CDR3 DNA sequence: TGCGCCAGCAGCCAAATCCGGACAGGGGGATCCTACGAGCAGTACTTC. This translates into CASSQIRTGGSYEQYF. J is TRBJ2-7 and V is TRBV4-1; 10 nucleotides line up with TRBD1. CDR1 MGHRA and CDR2 YSYEKL come from the germline V gene. CDR3 size: 16 residues. Unmatched junction bases numbered 5, after V lost 2 bases and J lost 1 base.

With respect to this clone: Other nucleotide sequences from this sample produce the same CDR3. The chain employs TRBV19 and TRBJ2-7; D gene uncertain. Germline assignment: CDR1 LNHDA and CDR2 SQIVND (reference sequence). V was clipped by 1 base and J by 0 bases, with 10 bases between them. This CDR3 spans 15 amino acids. The CDR3 DNA follows: TGTGCCAGTAGTATAGGACGCGGCAGCTCCTACGAGCAGTACTTC. Translated, it gives CASSIGRGSSYEQYF. Filled out from reference TRBV19 and TRBJ2-7, the complete variable domain reads DGGITQSPKYLFRKEGQNVTLSCEQNLNHDAMYWYRQDPGQGLRLIYYSQIVNDFQKGDIAEGYSVSREKKESFPLTVTSAQKNPTAFYLCASSIGRGSSYEQYFGPGTRLTVT.

The gene calls are TRBV6-1 and TRBJ1-2; D is uncertain. Germline loops: CDR1 MNHNS, CDR2 SASEGT. V lost 2 bases and J 3 bases, leaving 16 bases between the germline ends. The CDR3 runs 16 residues. In DNA form, the CDR3 reads TGTGCCAGCAGTGAACATGGACTCGACGGATACTATGGCTACACCTTC. Its translation is CASSEHGLDGYYGYTF.

J is TRBJ2-3 and V is TRBV30, with D maybe TRBD2 (6 bases). V dropped 3 bases and J dropped 0 bases, with 7 bases sitting between them. The CDR3 runs to 13 residues. From germline, CDR1 is GTSNPN and CDR2 SVGIG (reference sequence). CDR3 coding DNA: TGTGCCTGGAGCGGGGGTAGCACAGATACGCAGTATTTT. Protein product: CAWSGGSTDTQYF.

As regards this clone: At one of its ends the junction is not consistent with the germline gene, which may arise from a read error. The chain links TRBV6-5 to TRBJ1-2; weak D call: TRBD1 (6 bases). Germline V gives CDR1 MNHEY, CDR2 SVGAGI. The CDR3 loop spans 13 amino acids. The chain's CDR3 is CASSYASQGRNFF. CDR3 coding DNA: TGTGCCAGCAGTTACGCATCTCAGGGGAGAAATTTCTTC.

The chain uses TRBV9 and TRBJ2-3; 7 bases match TRBD2. The length of the CDR3 is 15 residues. Germline CDR1 is SGDLS and CDR2 is YYNGEE. V lost 1 base, J lost 2 bases, and 4 bases stayed unmatched. The CDR3 bases are TGTGCCAGCAGCGTATGGGGGGGAGCCACAGATACGCAGTATTTT. Its translation is CASSVWGGATDTQYF.

The V gene is TRBV6-6, the J gene TRBJ1-4, with D possibly matching TRBD1 (5 bases). The CDR3 is 14 residues long. The V and J ends lost 4 bases and 5 bases respectively, with 11 bases between them. The germline V gene encodes CDR1 MNHNY and CDR2 SVGAGI (reference sequence). CDR3 sequence (DNA): TGTGCCAGCAGTTCGGGACGGGGGAATGAAAAACTGTTTTTT. Protein sequence: CASSSGRGNEKLFF.

J is TRBJ1-1 and V is TRBV30; D is ambiguous. The CDR3 is 15 residues long. The germline gives CDR1 GTSNPN, CDR2 SVGIG (reference sequence). Trimming stripped 2 bases from V and 2 bases from J, with 15 bases between. The CDR3 DNA follows: TGTGCCTGGAGTTCCGGGAGGCAGCCCAACACTGAAGCTTTCTTT. This sequence encodes CAWSSGRQPNTEAFF.

Comments on this clone: Other DNA sequences in this specimen translate into the identical CDR3. The gene calls are TRBV2 and TRBJ1-3; D remains unclear. Germline CDR1 is SNHLY and CDR2 is FYNNEI. The CDR3 length is 15 residues. The V end lost 0 bases, the J end lost 0 bases, and 6 bases lay between the germline ends. The DNA of the CDR3 is TGTGCCAGCAGTGAAGCGTCGTTCTCTGGAAACACCATATATTTT. The encoded protein is CASSEASFSGNTIYF.

CDR3 sequence: CAWDRGGTDTQYF. The CDR3 DNA reads TGTGCCTGGGACAGGGGAGGCACAGATACGCAGTATTTT. The chain couples TRBV30 to TRBJ2-3; 8 positions agree with TRBD1. CDR1 is GTSNPN, CDR2 SVGIG, per germline (reference sequence). V lost 5 bases and J lost 1; bases outside the gene matches: 2. This CDR3 has 13 residues.

The J gene is TRBJ1-4, the V gene TRBV10-1; 9 bases are a match to TRBD1. Trimming took 4 bases from V and 8 from J; bases not matched to a gene: 5. The CDR3 extends over 14 amino acids. In germline, CDR1 is WNHNN, CDR2 SYGVQD (reference sequence). CDR3 DNA: TGCGCCAGCAGTGGGGACAGGGATGGAGAAAAACTGTTTTTT. Its translation: CASSGDRDGEKLFF.

J is TRBJ1-1 and V is TRBV6-5; no clear D gene. CDR1 and CDR2 (germline): MNHEY, SVGAGI. This CDR3 has 14 residues. V lost 6 bases and J 6 bases, leaving 17 bases between the germline ends. The CDR3 is CASRGRPTGAEAFF. As DNA, the CDR3 is TGTGCCAGCAGAGGACGGCCAACGGGCGCTGAAGCTTTCTTT.

This clone was found once. The genes are TRBV5-8 and TRBJ2-7; the D gene is possibly TRBD1 (7 bases). CDR1 and CDR2 from the germline V gene are SGHTS and YDEGEE. Trimming cost V 1 base and J 5 bases, with 16 bases left between them. This CDR3 is 15 amino acids long. Here the CDR3 DNA reads TGTGCCAGCAGCTTGCTTGGGGCCAGGGGGGACGAGCAGTACTTC. This translates into CASSLLGARGDEQYF.

The rearrangement joins TRBV10-3 to TRBJ2-7; TRBD1 agrees at 7 bases. Germline V gene sequence: CDR1 ENHRY, CDR2 SYGVKD. The CDR3 extends over 13 amino acids. V gave up 8 bases and J gave up 2 bases; unmatched junction bases: 6. CDR3 nucleotides: TGTGCCATCGGGGTTGGACAGGCCTACGAGCAGTACTTC. Its translation is CAIGVGQAYEQYF.

J is TRBJ1-2 and V is TRBV6-1; D unresolved. This CDR3 spans 13 amino acids. Germline V gene lookup returns CDR1 MNHNS and CDR2 SASEGT. V was clipped by 2 bases and J by 4 bases, with 8 bases between them. The CDR3 nucleotides read TGTGCCAGCAGTGAATGGGAAACCTATGGCTACACCTTC. Encoded protein: CASSEWETYGYTF.

CDR3 sequence (DNA): TGTGCCAGCAGACAGGGATCGGCTGAAGCTTTCTTT. Translated, it gives CASRQGSAEAFF. The chain is built from TRBV25-1 and TRBJ1-1, with a possible D match to TRBD1 (6 bases). CDR3 size: 12 residues. Trimming removed 6 bases from V and 6 bases from J, with 11 bases in between. Germline CDR1 MGHDK, CDR2 SYGVNS.

V is TRBV27 and J is TRBJ1-2; D may be TRBD1 (6 bases). Trimming removed 4 bases at V and 6 bases at J, with 15 bases between. The CDR3 loop spans 14 amino acids. Germline CDR1 MNHEY, CDR2 SMNVEV (reference sequence). The CDR3 bases are TGTGCCAGCAGTTCCGCCCCAGGGGAGGATGGCTACACCTTC. It yields the protein CASSSAPGEDGYTF.

Remarks on this clone: Other DNA sequences from this sample encode an identical CDR3 as well. J is TRBJ1-1 and V is TRBV6-5; D unclear. Trimming took 2 bases from V and 6 from J, leaving 4 bases between them. Per the germline V gene, CDR1 is MNHEY and CDR2 is SVGAGI. This CDR3 contains 11 residues. The CDR3 DNA reads TGTGCCAGCAGTTACGGAGCTGAAGCTTTCTTT. This translates into CASSYGAEAFF.

The chain has TRBV6-1 and TRBJ1-2; D remains unclear. CDR3 length: 16 residues. Germline V gene lookup returns CDR1 MNHNS and CDR2 SASEGT. V dropped 2 bases and J dropped 0 bases, with 13 bases sitting between them. The CDR3 here is CASSEWGGNTNYGYTF. The DNA of the CDR3 is TGTGCCAGCAGTGAATGGGGAGGGAATACTAACTATGGCTACACCTTC.